This T cell receptor beta chain came from a study of T cell responses to AZD1222 COVID-19 vaccine. Sequencing used immunoSEQ multiplex PCR; TCRdb keeps in-frame clones, though not all of them. In the table there are around 150,000 clones, approximately 91% of which are singletons. Per the germline V gene, CDR1 is SNHLY and CDR2 is FYNNEI. This CDR3 contains 13 residues. V gave up 6 bases and J gave up 6 bases, with 15 bases separating them. Sample: peripheral blood, taken 28 days after the second AZD1222 dose. The V gene is TRBV2, the J gene TRBJ2-7; TRBD2 is a possible D gene (5 bases). This sequence originates from an adult who received the AZD1222 COVID-19 vaccine. The CDR3 sequence is CASSDRTVSEQYF. CDR3 DNA sequence: TGTGCCAGCAGCGACCGGACTGTCAGCGAGCAGTACTTC.